Sequencing of this T cell receptor beta chain was carried out in a study of cytomegalovirus exposure and HLA in healthy donors. The length of the CDR3 is 14 residues. Trimming took off 5 bases at V and 2 bases at J, with 13 bases between the two ends. Germline CDR1 reads LNHDA; CDR2 reads SQIVND (reference sequence). A multiplex PCR was run with 60 Vbeta primers and 13 Jbeta primers. Method: immunoSEQ multiplex PCR; TCRdb's copy keeps in-frame clones and lacks some. The sample includes approximately 130,000 clones, roughly three fifths seen only once; the top ten take 2% to 3%. The V call is TRBV19, the J call TRBJ2-7, with D maybe TRBD2 (5 bases). The specimen was PBMCs. The source of this sequence is a woman aged 40 to 55 in good health and CMV-seronegative. The DNA of the CDR3 is TGTGCCAGTAGTGTCCGAAGCGGTACCTACGAGCAGTACTTC. This encodes CASSVRSGTYEQYF.